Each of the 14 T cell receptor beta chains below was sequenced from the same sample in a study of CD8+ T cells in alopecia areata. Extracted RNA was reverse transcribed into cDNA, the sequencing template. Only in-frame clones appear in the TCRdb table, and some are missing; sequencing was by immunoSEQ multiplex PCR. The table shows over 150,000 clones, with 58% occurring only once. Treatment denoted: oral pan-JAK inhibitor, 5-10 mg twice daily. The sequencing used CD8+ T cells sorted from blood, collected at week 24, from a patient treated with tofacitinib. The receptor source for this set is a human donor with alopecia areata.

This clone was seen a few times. The chain's CDR3 is CASSPTAGVGTQYF. DNA for the CDR3: TGTGCCAGCTCACCAACAGCGGGGGTGGGTACGCAGTATTTT. The rearrangement links TRBV18 to TRBJ2-3; 8 bases agree with TRBD2. From germline, CDR1 is KGHSH and CDR2 LQKENI. The CDR3 length is 14 residues. V was clipped by 2 bases and J by 8 bases; unmatched bases: 6.

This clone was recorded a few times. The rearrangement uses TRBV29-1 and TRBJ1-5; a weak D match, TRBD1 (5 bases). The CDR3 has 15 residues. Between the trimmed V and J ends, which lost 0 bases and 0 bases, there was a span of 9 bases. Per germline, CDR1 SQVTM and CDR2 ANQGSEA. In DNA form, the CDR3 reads TGCAGCGTTGAAGAAGAAGGGGATAGCAATCAGCCCCAGCATTTT. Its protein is CSVEEEGDSNQPQHF.

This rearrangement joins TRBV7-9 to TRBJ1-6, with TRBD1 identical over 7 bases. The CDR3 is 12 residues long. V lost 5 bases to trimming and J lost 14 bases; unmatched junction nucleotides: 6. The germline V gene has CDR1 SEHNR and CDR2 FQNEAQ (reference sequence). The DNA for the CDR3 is TGTGCCAGCAGCCCTAGGGACAGAACCCTCCACTTT. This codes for CASSPRDRTLHF.

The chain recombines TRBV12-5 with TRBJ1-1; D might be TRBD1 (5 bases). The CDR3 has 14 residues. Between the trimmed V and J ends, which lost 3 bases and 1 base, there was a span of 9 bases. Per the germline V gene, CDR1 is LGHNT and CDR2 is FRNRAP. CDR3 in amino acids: CASGFQGPNTEAFF. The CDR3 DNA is TGTGCTAGTGGTTTCCAGGGTCCGAACACTGAAGCTTTCTTT.

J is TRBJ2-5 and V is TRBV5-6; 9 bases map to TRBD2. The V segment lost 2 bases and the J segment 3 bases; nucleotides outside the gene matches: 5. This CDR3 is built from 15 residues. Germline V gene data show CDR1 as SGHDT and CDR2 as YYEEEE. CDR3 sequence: CASSLPTSGKETQYF. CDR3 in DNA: TGTGCCAGCAGCTTACCGACTAGCGGAAAAGAGACCCAGTACTTC.

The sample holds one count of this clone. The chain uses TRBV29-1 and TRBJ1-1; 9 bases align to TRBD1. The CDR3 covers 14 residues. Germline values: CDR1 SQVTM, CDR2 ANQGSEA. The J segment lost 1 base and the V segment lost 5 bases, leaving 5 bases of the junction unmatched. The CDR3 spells CSVFTGGANTEAFF. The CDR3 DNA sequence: TGCAGCGTTTTTACAGGGGGCGCGAACACTGAAGCTTTCTTT.

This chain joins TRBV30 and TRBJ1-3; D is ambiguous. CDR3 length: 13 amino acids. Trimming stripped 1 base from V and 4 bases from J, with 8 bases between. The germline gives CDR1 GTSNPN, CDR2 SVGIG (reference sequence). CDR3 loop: CAWSGTDGNTIYF. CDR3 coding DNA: TGTGCCTGGAGTGGAACGGACGGAAACACCATATATTTT. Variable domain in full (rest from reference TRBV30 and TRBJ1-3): SQTIHQWPATLVQPVGSPLSLECTVEGTSNPNLYWYRQAAGRGLQLLFYSVGIGQISSEVPQNLSASRPQDRQFILSSKKLLLSDSGFYLCAWSGTDGNTIYFGEGSWLTVV.

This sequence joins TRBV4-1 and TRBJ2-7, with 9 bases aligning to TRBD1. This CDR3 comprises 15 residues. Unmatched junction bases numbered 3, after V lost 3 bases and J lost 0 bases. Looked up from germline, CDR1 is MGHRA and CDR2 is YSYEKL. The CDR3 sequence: CASSHGQGSSYEQYF. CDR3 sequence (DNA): TGCGCCAGCAGCCACGGACAGGGGAGCTCCTACGAGCAGTACTTC.

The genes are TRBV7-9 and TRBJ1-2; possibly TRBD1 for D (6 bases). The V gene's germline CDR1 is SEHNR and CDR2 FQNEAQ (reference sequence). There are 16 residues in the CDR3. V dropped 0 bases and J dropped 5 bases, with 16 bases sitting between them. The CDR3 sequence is CASSLAQETGRYGYTF. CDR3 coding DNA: TGTGCCAGCAGCTTAGCGCAGGAGACAGGACGTTATGGCTACACCTTC.

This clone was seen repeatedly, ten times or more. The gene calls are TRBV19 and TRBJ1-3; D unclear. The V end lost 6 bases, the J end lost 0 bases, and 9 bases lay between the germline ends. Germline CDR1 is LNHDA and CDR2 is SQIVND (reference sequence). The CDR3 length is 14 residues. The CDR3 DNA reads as TGTGCCAGTAGGGAGCAAAGCTCTGGAAACACCATATATTTT. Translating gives CASREQSSGNTIYF. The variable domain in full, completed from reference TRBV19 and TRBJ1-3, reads DGGITQSPKYLFRKEGQNVTLSCEQNLNHDAMYWYRQDPGQGLRLIYYSQIVNDFQKGDIAEGYSVSREKKESFPLTVTSAQKNPTAFYLCASREQSSGNTIYFGEGSWLTVV.

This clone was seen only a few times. In DNA, the CDR3 is TGTGCCAGCAGCCCAGGGGTGTCCTACAATGAGCAGTTCTTC. Translation: CASSPGVSYNEQFF. This chain connects TRBV11-2 to TRBJ2-1; D is perhaps TRBD1 (6 bases). CDR3 length: 14 amino acids. V was pared by 5 bases and J by 1 base, with 9 bases between. Germline V CDR1 and CDR2: SGHAT, FQNNGV.

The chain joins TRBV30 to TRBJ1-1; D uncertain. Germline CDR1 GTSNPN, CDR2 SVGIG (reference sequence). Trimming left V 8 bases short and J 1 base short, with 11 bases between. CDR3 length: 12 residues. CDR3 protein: CATRTANTEAFF. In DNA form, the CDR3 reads TGTGCCACTAGAACAGCGAACACTGAAGCTTTCTTT.

Here the CDR3 reads CSVHGRGSYNEQFF. The CDR3 nucleotides are TGCAGCGTTCACGGACGGGGCTCCTACAATGAGCAGTTCTTC. V is TRBV29-1 and J is TRBJ2-1; D might be TRBD2 (5 bases). Germline CDR1 reads SQVTM; CDR2 reads ANQGSEA. The CDR3 spans 14 residues. Trimming removed 5 bases at V and 0 bases at J, with 11 bases between.

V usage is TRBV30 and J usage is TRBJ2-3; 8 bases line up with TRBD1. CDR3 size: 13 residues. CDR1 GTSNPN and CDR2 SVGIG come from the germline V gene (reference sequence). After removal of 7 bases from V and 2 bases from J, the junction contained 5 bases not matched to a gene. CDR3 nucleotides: TGTGCCTTGGGACAGGCCTACACAGATACGCAGTATTTT. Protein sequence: CALGQAYTDTQYF. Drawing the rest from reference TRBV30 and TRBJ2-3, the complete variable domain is SQTIHQWPATLVQPVGSPLSLECTVEGTSNPNLYWYRQAAGRGLQLLFYSVGIGQISSEVPQNLSASRPQDRQFILSSKKLLLSDSGFYLCALGQAYTDTQYFGPGTRLTVL.